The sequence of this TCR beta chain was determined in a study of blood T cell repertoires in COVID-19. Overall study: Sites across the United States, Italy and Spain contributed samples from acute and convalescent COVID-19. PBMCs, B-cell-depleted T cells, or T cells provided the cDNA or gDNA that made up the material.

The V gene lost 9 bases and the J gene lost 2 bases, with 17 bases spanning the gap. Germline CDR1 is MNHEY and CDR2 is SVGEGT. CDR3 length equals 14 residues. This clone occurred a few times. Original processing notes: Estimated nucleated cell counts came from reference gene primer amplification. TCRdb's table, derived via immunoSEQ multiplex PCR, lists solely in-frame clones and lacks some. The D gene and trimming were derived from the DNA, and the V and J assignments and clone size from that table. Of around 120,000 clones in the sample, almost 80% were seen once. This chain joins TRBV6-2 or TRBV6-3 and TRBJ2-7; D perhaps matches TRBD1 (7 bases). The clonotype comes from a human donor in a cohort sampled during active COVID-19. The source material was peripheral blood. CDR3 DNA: TGTGCCAGTAGTAGCTGGAGGGGGCCCTACGAGCAGTACTTC. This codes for CASSSWRGPYEQYF.